Each of the 3 T cell receptor beta chains below was sequenced from the same sample in a study of cytomegalovirus exposure and HLA in healthy donors. 60 Vbeta and 13 Jbeta primers were used in PCR. This table comes from immunoSEQ multiplex PCR, and its TCRdb copy is limited to in-frame clones, with some not included. The repertoire consists of more than 100,000 clones, with around 78% occurring once and the leading ten covering approximately 1.5%. The sequenced material came from PBMCs. These receptors came from a woman aged 18-29 years in good health and CMV-seronegative.

CDR3 loop: CASSPLVYRRTEAFF. The CDR3 coding sequence is TGTGCCAGCAGCCCCCTGGTTTACCGGAGGACTGAAGCTTTCTTT. The chain combines TRBV14 with TRBJ1-1; no clear D gene. Trimming removed 4 bases at V and 5 bases at J, with 17 bases between. Germline V gives CDR1 SGHDN, CDR2 FVKESK. The CDR3 runs to 15 residues.

The rearrangement links TRBV7-6 to TRBJ2-1, with D tentatively TRBD2 (5 bases). Trimming left V 5 bases short and J 7 bases short, with 9 bases between. CDR1 and CDR2 from the germline V gene are SGHVS and FNYEAQ. The CDR3 covers 12 residues. CDR3 coding DNA: TGTGCCAGCAGCCCCTGGGAGAATGAGCAGTTCTTC. Translating it yields CASSPWENEQFF.

This chain links TRBV5-4 with TRBJ2-3; maybe TRBD1 (5 bases). Germline assignment: CDR1 SGHNT and CDR2 YYREEE (reference sequence). CDR3 length: 16 amino acids. Trimming stripped 3 bases from V and 3 bases from J, with 17 bases between. CDR3: CASSSRQGSLTDTQYF. CDR3 DNA sequence: TGTGCCAGCAGCTCTAGGCAGGGATCCCTTACAGATACGCAGTATTTT.